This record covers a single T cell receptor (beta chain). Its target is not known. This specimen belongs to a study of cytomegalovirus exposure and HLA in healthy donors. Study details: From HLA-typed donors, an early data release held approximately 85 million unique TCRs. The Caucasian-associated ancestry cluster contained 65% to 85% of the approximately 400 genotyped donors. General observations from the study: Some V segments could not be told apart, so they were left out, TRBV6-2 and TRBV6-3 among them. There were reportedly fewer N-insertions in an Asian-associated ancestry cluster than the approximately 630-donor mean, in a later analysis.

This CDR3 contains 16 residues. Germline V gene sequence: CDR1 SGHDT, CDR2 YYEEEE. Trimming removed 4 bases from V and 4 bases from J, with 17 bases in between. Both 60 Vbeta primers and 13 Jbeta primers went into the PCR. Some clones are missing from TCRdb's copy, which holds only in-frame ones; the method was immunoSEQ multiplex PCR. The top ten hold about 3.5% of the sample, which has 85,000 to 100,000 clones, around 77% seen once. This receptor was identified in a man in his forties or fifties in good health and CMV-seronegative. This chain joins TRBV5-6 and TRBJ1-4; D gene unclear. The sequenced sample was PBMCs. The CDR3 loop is CASSRRETSDNEKLFF. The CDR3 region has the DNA TGTGCCAGCAGCCGGAGGGAGACAAGTGATAATGAAAAACTGTTTTTT.